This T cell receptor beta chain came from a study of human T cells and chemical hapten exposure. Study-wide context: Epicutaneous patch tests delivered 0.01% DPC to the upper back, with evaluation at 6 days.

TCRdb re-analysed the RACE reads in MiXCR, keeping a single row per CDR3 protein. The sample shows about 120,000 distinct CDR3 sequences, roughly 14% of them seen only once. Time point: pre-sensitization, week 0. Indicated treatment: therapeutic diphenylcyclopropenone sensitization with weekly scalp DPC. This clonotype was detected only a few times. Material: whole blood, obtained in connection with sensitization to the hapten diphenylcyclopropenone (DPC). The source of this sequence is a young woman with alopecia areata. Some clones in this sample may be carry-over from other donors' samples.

CDR3 in DNA: TGTGCCAGCAGTCTCCTCGGGGCTGCCGGCGCTGAAGCTTTCTTT. This codes for CASSLLGAAGAEAFF. This chain uses TRBV12-3 or TRBV12-4 with TRBJ1-1; D might be TRBD1 (5 bases). This CDR3 region has 15 residues. Trimming left V 5 bases short and J 6 bases short, with 19 bases between.